One sample yielded the 9 T cell receptor beta chains listed below, sequenced in a study of PD-L1 blockade in urothelial cancer. Only in-frame clones appear in the TCRdb table, and some are missing; sequencing was by immunoSEQ multiplex PCR. The data show some 50,000 clones, 88% seen once. The sequences come from PBMCs, collected around atezolizumab (anti-PD-L1) treatment. These receptor sequences come from an elderly man with urothelial cancer.

The gene calls are TRBV10-3 and TRBJ1-1, with a tentative D call TRBD1 (5 bases). With 6 bases removed from V and 7 bases from J, the gap between germline ends came to 24 bases. The CDR3 extends over 16 amino acids. The V gene's germline CDR1 is ENHRY and CDR2 SYGVKD. Here the CDR3 DNA reads TGTGCCATCAGGGACACGCCCGGCAGGAGTACAAATGAAGCTTTCTTT. Amino acids: CAIRDTPGRSTNEAFF.

The chain is built from TRBV18 and TRBJ1-1; D is ambiguous. V gave up 4 bases and J gave up 7 bases, with 16 bases separating them. The CDR3 totals 14 residues. Germline V gives CDR1 KGHSH, CDR2 LQKENI. As DNA, the CDR3 is TGTGCCAGCTCACTATTAATGGACGGGAATGAAGCTTTCTTT. Encoded protein: CASSLLMDGNEAFF.

This chain connects TRBV5-5 to TRBJ1-3; D ambiguous. The CDR3 is made up of 13 amino acids. Germline lookup yields CDR1 SGHKS and CDR2 YYEKEE (reference sequence). The V end lost 1 base, the J end lost 3 bases, and 5 bases lay between the germline ends. CDR3 amino acids: CASSLNSGNTIYF. The CDR3, as DNA: TGTGCCAGCAGCTTGAACAGTGGAAACACCATATATTTT.

This rearrangement joins TRBV7-2 to TRBJ2-2; TRBD1 matches at 7 bases. V shed 5 bases and J 2 bases; nucleotides not matched to a gene: 8. CDR1 and CDR2 from the germline V gene are SGHTA and FQGNSA. The CDR3 length is 16 residues. Written as DNA, the CDR3 is TGTGCCAGCAGCAAAACCGGGACAGATAACACCGGGGAGCTGTTTTTT. Protein product: CASSKTGTDNTGELFF.

The rearrangement joins TRBV2 to TRBJ1-1; D not certain. V lost 2 bases and J 2 bases, leaving 6 bases between the germline ends. This CDR3 contains 13 residues. Germline-derived CDR1 and CDR2 are SNHLY and FYNNEI. The CDR3 sequence: CASSELYNTEAFF. In DNA form, the CDR3 reads TGTGCCAGCAGTGAACTCTACAACACTGAAGCTTTCTTT.

V gene TRBV15 combines with J gene TRBJ2-1; the match to TRBD2 covers 7 bases. The CDR3 loop spans 16 amino acids. After removal of 0 bases from V and 4 bases from J, the junction contained 6 bases not matched to a gene. The germline V gene has CDR1 LNHNV and CDR2 YYDKDF (reference sequence). The CDR3 spells CATSRDGREPYNEQFF. For the CDR3, the DNA is TGTGCCACCAGCAGAGATGGGCGGGAGCCTTACAATGAGCAGTTCTTC.

The J gene is TRBJ2-5, the V gene TRBV19, with TRBD1 as a possible D gene (5 bases). The CDR3 loop spans 15 amino acids. With 4 bases removed from V and 5 bases from J, the gap between germline ends came to 17 bases. Germline lookup yields CDR1 LNHDA and CDR2 SQIVND (reference sequence). The CDR3 DNA reads TGTGCCAGTAGTAATGGGGTGGGGCAGAGGGAGACCCAGTACTTC. This translates into CASSNGVGQRETQYF.

This chain uses TRBV7-2 with TRBJ1-4; 7 positions match TRBD1. J gave up 4 bases and V 3 bases, and 5 bases lay outside the gene matches. CDR1 and CDR2 from the germline V gene are SGHTA and FQGNSA. The length of the CDR3 is 15 residues. This chain's CDR3 is CASSLGDSNNEKLFF. As DNA, the CDR3 is TGTGCCAGCAGCTTGGGGGACAGTAATAATGAAAAACTGTTTTTT.

This chain connects TRBV5-1 to TRBJ1-4; possible D gene TRBD1, 5 bases. The CDR3 covers 14 residues. Per the germline V gene, CDR1 is SGHRS and CDR2 is YFSETQ. Trimming took off 4 bases at V and 3 bases at J, with 10 bases between the two ends. The CDR3 DNA follows: TGCGCCAGCAGCCTCGACAGCTCTAATGAAAAACTGTTTTTT. Translated: CASSLDSSNEKLFF.